This entry concerns a single T cell receptor beta chain. This sample was included in a study of blood T cell repertoires in COVID-19. Turning to the study itself: Sources were T cells, B-cell-depleted T cells, or PBMCs; the material itself was cDNA or gDNA.

Those who participated ranged in age from roughly 18 to 100 years and resided in about two dozen US areas. Which cohort a participant joined came from the clinical history participants gave. No more than 2 weeks before study entry, exposed participants had met a case of COVID-19. Method: immunoSEQ multiplex PCR; TCRdb's copy keeps in-frame clones and lacks some. This table has about 240,000 clones, about 83% appearing once. V lost 10 bases and J 7 bases, leaving 20 bases between the germline ends. Germline V gene data show CDR1 as LNHDA and CDR2 as SQIVND (reference sequence). This CDR3 region has 14 residues.

This chain connects TRBV19 to TRBJ2-1; D may be TRBD2 (5 bases). The receptor comes from a woman in her thirties or forties who had been exposed to COVID-19. The sample consisted of PBMCs or T cells enriched from blood (not recorded which). The CDR3 coding sequence is TGTGCCACCAGCGTGGAGGCCGGGCGGAATGAGCAGTTCTTC. Its translation is CATSVEAGRNEQFF.